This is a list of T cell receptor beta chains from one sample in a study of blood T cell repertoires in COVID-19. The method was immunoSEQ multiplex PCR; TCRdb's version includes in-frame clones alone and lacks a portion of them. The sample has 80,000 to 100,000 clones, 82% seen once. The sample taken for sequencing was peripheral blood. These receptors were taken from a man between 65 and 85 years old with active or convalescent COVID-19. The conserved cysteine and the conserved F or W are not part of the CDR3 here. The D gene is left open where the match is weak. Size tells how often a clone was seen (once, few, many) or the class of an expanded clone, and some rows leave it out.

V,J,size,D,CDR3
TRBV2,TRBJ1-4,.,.,ASSAFQGVEKLF
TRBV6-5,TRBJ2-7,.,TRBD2,ASSTPGLAYEQY
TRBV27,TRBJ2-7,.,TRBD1,ASSLMGTGGYEQY
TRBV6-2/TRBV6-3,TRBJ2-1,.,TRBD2,ASSQRPGLAGKNNEQF
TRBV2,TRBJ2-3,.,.,ASSVDTTDTQY
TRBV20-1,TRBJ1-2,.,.,SASGDSYGYT
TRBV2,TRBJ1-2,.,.,ASGGDNYGYT
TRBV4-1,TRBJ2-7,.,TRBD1,ASSQPLDRGRNEQY
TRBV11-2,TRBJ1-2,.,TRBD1,ASSSWGTTGDYGYT
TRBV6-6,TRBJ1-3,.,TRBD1,ASSSGQGTGNTIY
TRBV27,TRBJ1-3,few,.,ASSPQGAGNTIY
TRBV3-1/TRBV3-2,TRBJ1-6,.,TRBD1,ASSQTGGGPLH
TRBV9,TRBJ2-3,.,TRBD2,ASSRLAGSTDTQY
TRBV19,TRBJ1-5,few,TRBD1,ASSIWGQGGQPQH
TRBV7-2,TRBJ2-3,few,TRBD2,ASSPIVAAGGADTQY
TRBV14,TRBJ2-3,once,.,ASSQGVTSTDTQY
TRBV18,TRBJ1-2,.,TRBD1,ASSPSVEKGADSGYT
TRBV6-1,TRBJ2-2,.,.,ASREARTGTGELF
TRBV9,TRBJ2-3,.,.,ASSVGVGADTQY
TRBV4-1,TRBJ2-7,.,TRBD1,ASSGFGTGMDEQY
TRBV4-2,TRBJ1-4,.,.,ASSQGSGNEKLF
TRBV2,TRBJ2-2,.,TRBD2,ASKGTRSTGELF
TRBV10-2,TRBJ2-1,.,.,AIKTGISNEQF
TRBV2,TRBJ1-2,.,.,ASRTVGYGYT
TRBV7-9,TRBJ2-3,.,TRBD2,ASSLGLAGSTDTQY
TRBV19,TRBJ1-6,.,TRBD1,ASSKSGQGRSYNSPLH
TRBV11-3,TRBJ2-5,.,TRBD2,ASSSRSGGLGGTQY
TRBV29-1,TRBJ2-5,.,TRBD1,SVAKGQGGETQY
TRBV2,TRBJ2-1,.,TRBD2,ASSGLAGGEQF
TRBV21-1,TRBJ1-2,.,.,ASRSDRANYGYT
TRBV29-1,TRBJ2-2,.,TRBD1,SVESQGKGTGELF
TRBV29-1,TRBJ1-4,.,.,SVAPLKGVANEKLF
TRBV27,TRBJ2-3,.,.,ASSVRLGTDTQY
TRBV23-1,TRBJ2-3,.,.,ASSQSIRATPQY
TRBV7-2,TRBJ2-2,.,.,ASTNGGVGTGELF
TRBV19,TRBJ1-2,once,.,ASQPGLNYGYT
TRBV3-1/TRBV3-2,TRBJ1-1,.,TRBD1,ASSLGTGRTEAF
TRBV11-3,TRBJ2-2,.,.,ASSLQATTGELF
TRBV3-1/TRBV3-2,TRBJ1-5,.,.,ASSQGGGYQPQH
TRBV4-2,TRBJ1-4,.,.,ASSPQGRTGEKLF
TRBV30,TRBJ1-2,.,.,AWRGQPGYT
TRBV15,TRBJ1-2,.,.,ATSREMGYGYT
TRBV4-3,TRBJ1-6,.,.,ASSPTAYNSPLH
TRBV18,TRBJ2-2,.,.,ASSPIGQTNPNTGELF
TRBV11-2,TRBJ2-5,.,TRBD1,ASSSLTGEETQY